This TCR beta chain was identified during a study of identical twins. Study observations and caveats: For cord blood, abundant beta clonotypes had fewer insertions, unlike memory repertoires, which showed none.

With 2 bases removed from V and 3 bases from J, the gap between germline ends came to 14 bases. This CDR3 comprises 15 residues. Looked up from germline, CDR1 is LGHNT and CDR2 is FRNRAP. Template switching, a step in the protocol, added a universal primer site, and cDNA carried unique molecular identifiers. TCRdb used MiXCR to reprocess the 5' RACE reads, holding one entry per CDR3 protein. The sample has approximately 1.8 million distinct CDR3 sequences; 25% to 35% are singletons. Only a few counts were recorded for this clonotype. Its matching antigen is unknown. The receptor comes from a newborn girl in good health. This chain uses TRBV12-5 with TRBJ2-7; D perhaps matches TRBD2 (5 bases). Sequencing was performed on cord blood. The CDR3 here is CASGLLAVVSYEQYF. CDR3 nucleotides: TGTGCTAGTGGTTTGCTAGCTGTGGTGAGCTACGAGCAGTACTTC. Full variable domain (outside the CDR3, taken from reference TRBV12-5 and TRBJ2-7): DARVTQTPRHKVTEMGQEVTMRCQPILGHNTVFWYRQTMMQGLELLAYFRNRAPLDDSGMPKDRFSAEMPDATLATLKIQPSEPRDSAVYFCASGLLAVVSYEQYFGPGTRLTVT.